Below, 22 T cell receptor beta chains from the same sample are listed, as sequenced in a study of blood T cell repertoires in COVID-19. Clones were sequenced by immunoSEQ multiplex PCR, and TCRdb holds only the in-frame ones, with some missing. The repertoire consists of 130,000 to 150,000 clones, with roughly 87% occurring once and the leading ten covering over 0.75%. The source material was peripheral blood. The receptors were sampled from a woman between 45 and 60 years old with acute or convalescent COVID-19.

This clone was counted only a few times. V and J are TRBV5-1 and TRBJ2-7, with a tentative D call TRBD2 (6 bases). The ends were cut back, 3 bases at V and 5 bases at J, with 15 bases in the middle. The CDR3 is made up of 14 amino acids. Germline CDR1 is SGHRS and CDR2 is YFSETQ. The DNA for the CDR3 is TGCGCCAGCAGCTCTACCGCCCCGGGGGACGAGCAGTACTTC. It encodes CASSSTAPGDEQYF.

As for this clone: A much larger clone is a single base away; this may be a read error. The chain recombines TRBV4-2 with TRBJ1-2; D unclear. Germline CDR1 is LGHNA and CDR2 is YNFKEQ. The V and J ends lost 1 base and 6 bases respectively, with 6 bases between them. CDR3 length equals 12 residues. The CDR3 coding sequence is TGTGCCAGCAGCCAAGGACACGATGGCTACACCTTC. Protein: CASSQGHDGYTF.

This clone appeared a few times. This chain joins TRBV9 and TRBJ1-3, with TRBD1 matching 7 bases. The CDR3 is 15 residues long. Unmatched junction bases numbered 4, after V lost 4 bases and J lost 0 bases. CDR1 and CDR2 from the germline V gene are SGDLS and YYNGEE. Written as DNA, the CDR3 is TGTGCCAGCAGCACAGGGGCCTACTCTGGAAACACCATATATTTT. This sequence encodes CASSTGAYSGNTIYF.

This clone occurred once. The V gene is TRBV6-4, the J gene TRBJ1-2, with a weak D call TRBD1 (5 bases). V lost 2 bases and J 8 bases, leaving 9 bases between the germline ends. Germline CDR1 and CDR2: MRHNA and SNTAGT. The CDR3 is made up of 12 amino acids. The CDR3 nucleotides are TGTGCCAGCAGTGACGGGGCGGTGGGCTACACCTTC. It translates to CASSDGAVGYTF.

The genes are TRBV5-1 and TRBJ2-7; the D gene is possibly TRBD1 (5 bases). V lost 2 bases and J lost 1, with 7 bases in between. The V gene's germline CDR1 is SGHRS and CDR2 YFSETQ. This CDR3 has 13 amino acids. CDR3 sequence: CASSFRQSYEQYF. In DNA form, the CDR3 reads TGCGCCAGCAGCTTTAGACAGTCCTACGAGCAGTACTTC.

The V gene is TRBV5-1, the J gene TRBJ2-2, with 8 positions matching TRBD2. Germline V lookup: CDR1 SGHRS, CDR2 YFSETQ. The CDR3 consists of 17 residues. V trimming: 0 bases; J trimming: 0 bases; junction bases outside the gene matches: 4. The CDR3 here is CASSLAGLGSNTGELFF. CDR3 nucleotide sequence: TGCGCCAGCAGCTTGGCGGGACTAGGCTCGAACACCGGGGAGCTGTTTTTT.

The rearrangement uses TRBV29-1 and TRBJ2-1; TRBD1 aligns across 7 bases. The CDR3 extends over 14 amino acids. The V segment lost 5 bases and the J segment 0 bases; nucleotides outside the gene matches: 4. Germline V CDR1 and CDR2: SQVTM, ANQGSEA. The CDR3 is CSVSRQGSYNEQFF. As DNA, the CDR3 is TGCAGCGTTTCTCGACAGGGCTCCTACAATGAGCAGTTCTTC.

The V call is TRBV9, the J call TRBJ2-7; unclear D gene. The germline V gene encodes CDR1 SGDLS and CDR2 YYNGEE. There are 14 residues in the CDR3. V dropped 0 bases and J dropped 0 bases, with 7 bases sitting between them. The CDR3 DNA sequence: TGTGCCAGCAGCGTAGAGAGTTACTCCTACGAGCAGTACTTC. As protein: CASSVESYSYEQYF. The full variable domain, in which reference TRBV9 and TRBJ2-7 provide the parts outside the CDR3, is DSGVTQTPKHLITATGQRVTLRCSPRSGDLSVYWYQQSLDQGLQFLIQYYNGEERAKGNILERFSAQQFPDLHSELNLSSLELGDSALYFCASSVESYSYEQYFGPGTRLTVT.

The chain has TRBV9 and TRBJ2-7; no firm D call. Trimming took off 2 bases at V and 3 bases at J, with 18 bases between the two ends. Per the germline V gene, CDR1 is SGDLS and CDR2 is YYNGEE. The CDR3 extends over 16 amino acids. DNA of the CDR3: TGTGCCAGCAGCGTTGTAAGGAGTCCTGAGGTCTACGAGCAGTACTTC. It yields the protein CASSVVRSPEVYEQYF.

Details on this clone: The same CDR3 arises from other DNA sequences in this sample as well. The rearrangement links TRBV30 to TRBJ1-5; the D is unclear. The CDR3 length is 13 residues. CDR1 is GTSNPN, CDR2 SVGIG, per germline (reference sequence). The V and J ends lost 0 bases and 2 bases respectively, with 5 bases between them. CDR3 protein: CAWSVLGNQPQHF. The CDR3 DNA follows: TGTGCCTGGAGTGTCTTAGGCAATCAGCCCCAGCATTTT.

The J gene is TRBJ2-7, the V gene TRBV6-2 or TRBV6-3, with D possibly being TRBD2 (6 bases). The germline V gene encodes CDR1 MNHEY and CDR2 SVGEGT. This CDR3 comprises 14 residues. The ends were cut back, 3 bases at V and 0 bases at J, with 9 bases in the middle. The CDR3 DNA reads as TGTGCCAGCAGTTATTCCGGGAGCTCCTACGAGCAGTACTTC. Amino acids: CASSYSGSSYEQYF.

This sequence joins TRBV9 and TRBJ1-5, with D unresolved. The germline V gene encodes CDR1 SGDLS and CDR2 YYNGEE. The CDR3 covers 13 residues. V was shortened by 0 bases and J by 4 bases, with 5 bases between the two germline ends. Here the CDR3 reads CASSVDLNQPQHF. CDR3 sequence (DNA): TGTGCCAGCAGCGTAGATCTGAATCAGCCCCAGCATTTT.

This chain connects TRBV5-1 to TRBJ1-2, with 7 bases lining up with TRBD1. V was pared by 4 bases and J by 4 bases, with 13 bases of the junction left unmatched. Germline V gene lookup returns CDR1 SGHRS and CDR2 YFSETQ. The CDR3 runs 16 residues. CDR3 residues: CASSPNPYDRVYGYTF. CDR3 coding DNA: TGCGCCAGCAGCCCGAACCCCTATGACAGGGTCTATGGCTACACCTTC.

This clone has at least ten counts. The chain couples TRBV29-1 to TRBJ2-3; 7 nucleotides agree with TRBD1. V lost 7 bases and J lost 3; bases outside the gene matches: 7. The CDR3 is 13 residues long. CDR1 is SQVTM, CDR2 ANQGSEA, per germline. The CDR3 region has the DNA TGCAGCGGCAGACAGGGTGGAACAGATACGCAGTATTTT. Encoded protein: CSGRQGGTDTQYF.

V gene TRBV6-2 or TRBV6-3 combines with J gene TRBJ2-1; 9 bases match TRBD1. Unmatched junction bases numbered 12, after V lost 2 bases and J lost 7 bases. Germline values: CDR1 MNHEY, CDR2 SVGEGT. CDR3 length equals 17 residues. The CDR3 nucleotides are TGTGCCAGCAGTTACCCCCGGGACAGGGAGGTTTGGAATGAGCAGTTCTTC. Translation: CASSYPRDREVWNEQFF.

This clone was detected once. This rearrangement joins TRBV5-1 to TRBJ2-5; 8 bases match TRBD1. V shed 4 bases and J 5 bases; nucleotides not matched to a gene: 10. CDR1 and CDR2 from the germline V gene are SGHRS and YFSETQ. The CDR3 has 15 residues. The CDR3, as DNA: TGCGCCAGCAGCCAAGGACAGGGAAGTTCGGAGACCCAGTACTTC. Translating gives CASSQGQGSSETQYF.

The gene calls are TRBV11-2 and TRBJ1-1; the D gene is possibly TRBD1 (5 bases). The CDR3 extends over 13 amino acids. V lost 5 bases and J lost 1, with 8 bases in between. CDR1 and CDR2 from the germline V gene are SGHAT and FQNNGV. DNA of the CDR3: TGTGCCAGCAGCCTTGGACAGAACACTGAAGCTTTCTTT. It is translated as CASSLGQNTEAFF.

This chain joins TRBV11-3 and TRBJ2-7, with unresolved D. The CDR3 is 13 residues long. Trimming took off 2 bases at V and 1 base at J, with 6 bases between the two ends. Looked up from germline, CDR1 is SGHNT and CDR2 is YENEEA. The CDR3 spells CASSLHPSYEQYF. The CDR3 nucleotides are TGTGCCAGCAGCTTACATCCATCCTACGAGCAGTACTTC.

This chain joins TRBV6-5 and TRBJ1-5; 7 bases line up with TRBD1. CDR1 is MNHEY, CDR2 SVGAGI, per germline. The junction had 0 bases not matched to a gene; V was cut back by 5 bases and J by 2 bases. There are 13 residues in the CDR3. CDR3 nucleotide sequence: TGTGCCAGCAGTACAGGGGGCAATCAGCCCCAGCATTTT. Translation: CASSTGGNQPQHF.

This chain joins TRBV3-1 (or the pseudogene TRBV3-2) and TRBJ1-5; TRBD1 matches at 7 bases. This CDR3 contains 13 residues. The germline CDR1 and CDR2 sequences are LGHDT and YNNKEL (reference sequence). V gave up 5 bases and J gave up 2 bases; unmatched junction bases: 0. CDR3 DNA sequence: TGTGCCAGCAGCGACAGGGGCAATCAGCCCCAGCATTTT. Amino acid sequence: CASSDRGNQPQHF.

V gene TRBV6-1 combines with J gene TRBJ2-1, with D possibly TRBD2 on 6 matching bases. Germline V lookup: CDR1 MNHNS, CDR2 SASEGT. CDR3 size: 19 residues. Trimming stripped 1 base from V and 0 bases from J, with 19 bases between. Written as DNA, the CDR3 is TGTGCCAGCAGTGAAGGGGGAGTAGGACTAAGGAGCTCCTACAATGAGCAGTTCTTC. This sequence encodes CASSEGGVGLRSSYNEQFF.

A few counts support this clone. This sequence joins TRBV5-1 and TRBJ1-4, with TRBD1 matching over 10 bases. Germline V lookup: CDR1 SGHRS, CDR2 YFSETQ. The CDR3 has 15 residues. V lost 7 bases, J lost 5 bases, and 8 bases stayed unmatched. CDR3 sequence: CASGMDRGGNEKLFF. The CDR3, as DNA: TGCGCCAGCGGGATGGACAGGGGGGGAAATGAAAAACTGTTTTTT.